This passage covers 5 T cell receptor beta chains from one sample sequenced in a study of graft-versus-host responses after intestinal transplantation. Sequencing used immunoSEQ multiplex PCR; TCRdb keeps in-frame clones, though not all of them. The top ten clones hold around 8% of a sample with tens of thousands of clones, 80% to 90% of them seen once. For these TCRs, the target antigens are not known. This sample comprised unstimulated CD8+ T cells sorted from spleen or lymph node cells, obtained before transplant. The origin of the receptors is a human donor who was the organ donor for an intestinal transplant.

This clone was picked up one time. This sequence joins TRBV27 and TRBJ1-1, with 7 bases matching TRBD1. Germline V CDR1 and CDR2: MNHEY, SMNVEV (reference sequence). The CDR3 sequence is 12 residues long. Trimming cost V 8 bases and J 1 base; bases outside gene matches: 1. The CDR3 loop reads CASEGANTEAFF. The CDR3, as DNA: TGTGCCAGCGAGGGGGCGAACACTGAAGCTTTCTTT.

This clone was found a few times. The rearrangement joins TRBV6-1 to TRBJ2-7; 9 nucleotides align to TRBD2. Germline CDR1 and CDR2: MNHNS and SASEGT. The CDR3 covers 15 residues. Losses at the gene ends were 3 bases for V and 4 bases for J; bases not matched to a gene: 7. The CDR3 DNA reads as TGTGCCAGCAGTGAGGCTCAGAGCGGGGGGTACGAGCAGTACTTC. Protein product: CASSEAQSGGYEQYF.

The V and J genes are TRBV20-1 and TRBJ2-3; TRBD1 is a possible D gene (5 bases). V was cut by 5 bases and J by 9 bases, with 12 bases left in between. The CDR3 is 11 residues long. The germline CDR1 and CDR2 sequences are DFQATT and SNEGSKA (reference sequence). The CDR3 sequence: CSAQKGRTQYF. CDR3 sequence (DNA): TGCAGTGCTCAGAAGGGGCGCACGCAGTATTTT.

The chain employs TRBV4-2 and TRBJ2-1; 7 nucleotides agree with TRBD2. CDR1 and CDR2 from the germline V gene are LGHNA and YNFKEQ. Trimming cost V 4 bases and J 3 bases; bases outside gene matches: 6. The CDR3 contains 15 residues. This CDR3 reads CASSPSLAVYNEQFF. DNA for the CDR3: TGTGCCAGCAGCCCGTCGCTAGCGGTCTACAATGAGCAGTTCTTC.

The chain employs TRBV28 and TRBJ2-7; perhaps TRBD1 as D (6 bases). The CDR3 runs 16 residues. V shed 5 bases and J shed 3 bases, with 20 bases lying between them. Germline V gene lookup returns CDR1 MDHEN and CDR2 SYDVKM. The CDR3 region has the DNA TGTGCCAGCAGTCCTTGGATAGGGGGTCTGGTCTACGAGCAGTACTTC. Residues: CASSPWIGGLVYEQYF.